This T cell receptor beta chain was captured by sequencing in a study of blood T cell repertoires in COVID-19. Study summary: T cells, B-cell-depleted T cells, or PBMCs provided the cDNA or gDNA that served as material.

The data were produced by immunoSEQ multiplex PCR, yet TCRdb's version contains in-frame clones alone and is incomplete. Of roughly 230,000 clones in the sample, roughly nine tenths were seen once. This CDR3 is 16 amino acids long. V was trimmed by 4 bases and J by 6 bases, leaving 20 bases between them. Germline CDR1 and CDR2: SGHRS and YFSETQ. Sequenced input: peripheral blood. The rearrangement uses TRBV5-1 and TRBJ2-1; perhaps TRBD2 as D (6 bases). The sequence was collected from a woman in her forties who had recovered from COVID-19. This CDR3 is CASSHLFREPSNEQFF. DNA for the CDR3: TGCGCCAGCAGCCACCTTTTCCGGGAGCCCAGCAATGAGCAGTTCTTC.